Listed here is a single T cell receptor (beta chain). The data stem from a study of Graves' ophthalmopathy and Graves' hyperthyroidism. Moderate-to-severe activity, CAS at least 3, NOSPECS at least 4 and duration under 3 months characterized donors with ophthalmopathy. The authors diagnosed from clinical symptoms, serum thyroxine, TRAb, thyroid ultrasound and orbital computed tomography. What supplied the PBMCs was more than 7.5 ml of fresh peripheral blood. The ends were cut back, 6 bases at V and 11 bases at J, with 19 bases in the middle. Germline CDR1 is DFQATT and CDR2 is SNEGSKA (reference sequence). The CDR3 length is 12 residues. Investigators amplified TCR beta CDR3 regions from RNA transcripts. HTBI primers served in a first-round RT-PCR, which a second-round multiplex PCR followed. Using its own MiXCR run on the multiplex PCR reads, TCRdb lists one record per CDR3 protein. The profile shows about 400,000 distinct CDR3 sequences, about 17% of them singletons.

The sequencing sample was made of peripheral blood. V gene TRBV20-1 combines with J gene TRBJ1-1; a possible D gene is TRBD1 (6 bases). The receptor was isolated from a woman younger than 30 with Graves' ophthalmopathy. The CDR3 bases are TGCAGTGCGGGACAACGTGACCTCGGGGCTTTCTTT. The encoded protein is CSAGQRDLGAFF.